What follows is one T cell receptor beta chain and its context. These data are taken from a study of technical replicates of blood from four donors. The assay was immunoSEQ multiplex PCR, and TCRdb's table has in-frame clones only and misses some. The sample includes fewer than 70,000 clones, roughly 84% of them seen just once. Trimming took off 8 bases at V and 4 bases at J, with 15 bases between the two ends. CDR3 length: 13 amino acids. CDR1 MGHRA and CDR2 YSYEKL come from the germline V gene. The J gene is TRBJ2-7, the V gene TRBV4-1, with D possibly TRBD2 on 6 matching bases. The TCR sequence derives from a human donor in good health. Some clones in this sample may be carry-over from other donors' samples. Sample: PBMCs. CDR3 in DNA: TGCGCCAGCGGATGGGGGGAAGGGTACGAGCAGTACTTC. Amino acid sequence: CASGWGEGYEQYF.